Shown below are 7 T cell receptor beta chains from a single sample sequenced in a study of cytomegalovirus exposure and HLA in healthy donors. It was with 60 Vbeta and 13 Jbeta primers that the PCR ran. This table comes from immunoSEQ multiplex PCR, and its TCRdb copy is limited to in-frame clones, with some not included. The sample lists roughly 140,000 clones; roughly 80% were seen once. Sequencing was done on a sample of PBMCs. These receptors were obtained from a man in his forties in good health and CMV-seropositive.

This clone was detected once. The genes are TRBV7-9 and TRBJ2-7, with a weak D call TRBD1 (6 bases). V gave up 1 base and J gave up 1 base, with 14 bases separating them. This CDR3 has 16 amino acids. Germline V CDR1 and CDR2: SEHNR, FQNEAQ (reference sequence). The CDR3 nucleotides read TGTGCCAGCAGCTTAGGCTCAGGGGAGAGATCCTACGAGCAGTACTTC. It codes for CASSLGSGERSYEQYF.

This clone has just one count. The rearrangement joins TRBV2 to TRBJ2-7; tentative D call: TRBD1 (5 bases). V was clipped by 3 bases and J by 0 bases, with 12 bases between them. The CDR3 is 15 amino acids. CDR1 SNHLY and CDR2 FYNNEI come from the germline V gene. The chain's CDR3 is CASSEFPRDSYEQYF. CDR3 DNA sequence: TGTGCCAGCAGTGAGTTCCCCAGGGACTCCTACGAGCAGTACTTC.

This chain links TRBV18 with TRBJ2-6; 10 nucleotides line up with TRBD1. J was trimmed by 0 bases and V by 4 bases; bases with no gene match: 6. Germline CDR1 reads KGHSH; CDR2 reads LQKENI. This CDR3 has 18 amino acids. The CDR3, as DNA: TGTGCCAGCTCACACCGACAGGGGGCGAACTCTGGGGCCAACGTCCTGACTTTC. Translating gives CASSHRQGANSGANVLTF.

The DNA of the CDR3 is TGTGCCAGCAGTGCCGGCAGGGAAGCTTTCTTT. The encoded protein is CASSAGREAFF. V and J are TRBV6-5 and TRBJ1-1, with D hard to call. The germline V and J ends were trimmed by 5 bases and 8 bases, with 9 bases remaining between them. Germline V gene sequence: CDR1 MNHEY, CDR2 SVGAGI. The CDR3 has 11 amino acids.

This clone turned up a few times. The chain uses TRBV4-1 and TRBJ2-7; the match to TRBD2 covers 7 bases. Germline V gene data show CDR1 as MGHRA and CDR2 as YSYEKL. This CDR3 region has 15 residues. With V trimmed by 3 bases and J by 0 bases, 5 bases remained unmatched. The CDR3 bases are TGCGCCAGCAGCCACACTAGCGCGAGCTCCTACGAGCAGTACTTC. It specifies CASSHTSASSYEQYF.

The V gene is TRBV10-3, the J gene TRBJ1-5; D is undetermined. This CDR3 has 12 amino acids. Deletions cut 3 bases from V and 7 bases from J, with 7 bases between. Germline CDR1 and CDR2: ENHRY and SYGVKD. As DNA, the CDR3 is TGTGCCATCAGTGAACCGGGGCAGCCCCAGCATTTT. Its protein is CAISEPGQPQHF.

The gene calls are TRBV7-6 and TRBJ2-1; perhaps TRBD1 as D (6 bases). Germline values: CDR1 SGHVS, CDR2 FNYEAQ. The CDR3 spans 14 residues. Between the trimmed V and J ends, which lost 1 base and 8 bases, there was a span of 12 bases. CDR3 in DNA: TGTGCCAGCAGCTTAGGGTCTGGGGGCGATGAGCAGTTCTTC. Translation gives CASSLGSGGDEQFF.